This is a list of T cell receptor beta chains from one sample in a study of T cell responses to AZD1222 COVID-19 vaccine. Assay used: immunoSEQ multiplex PCR; TCRdb lists only in-frame clones, some missing. The data contain some 74,000 clones, about nine tenths of them singletons. This material consisted of peripheral blood, taken 28 days after the second AZD1222 dose. The receptors were sampled from an adult who received the AZD1222 COVID-19 vaccine. Both conserved end residues are part of each CDR3. D genes are given only for firm matches. A clone size is listed for some rows: how often the clone was seen (once, few, many), or a class if it is expanded.

size	D	V	J	CDR3	DNA
NA	TRBD1	TRBV2	TRBJ1-6	CASSPEGQGLNSPLHF	TGTGCCAGCAGTCCCGAGGGACAGGGGTTGAATTCACCCCTCCACTTT
once	TRBD1	TRBV11-2	TRBJ2-7	CAPLLGLDRESQYF	TGTGCCCCACTTCTTGGCTTGGACAGGGAGTCGCAGTACTTC
once	NA	TRBV7-2	TRBJ1-1	CASSLGLSNTEAFF	TGTGCCAGCAGCTTGGGTCTCTCAAACACTGAAGCTTTCTTT
NA	TRBD2	TRBV5-1	TRBJ2-3	CASRYQAGGLSTDTQYF	TGCGCCAGCAGGTATCAAGCGGGGGGCCTCAGCACAGATACGCAGTATTTT
NA	NA	TRBV30	TRBJ1-5	CAWSAGSGGNQPQHF	TGTGCCTGGAGTGCTGGGTCGGGGGGCAATCAGCCCCAGCATTTT
NA	NA	TRBV9	TRBJ2-2	CASSPQGYTGELFF	TGTGCCAGCAGCCCACAGGGATACACCGGGGAGCTGTTTTTT
NA	TRBD1	TRBV28	TRBJ1-5	CASSSSGTGVHQPQHF	TGTGCCAGCAGTTCTTCCGGGACAGGGGTACATCAGCCCCAGCATTTT
NA	NA	TRBV7-9	TRBJ1-3	CASSLVDLSADSGNTIYF	TGTGCCAGCAGCTTAGTGGACCTGAGCGCTGACTCTGGAAACACCATATATTTT
NA	NA	TRBV24-1	TRBJ2-1	CATAVSGTPSYNEQFF	TGTGCCACAGCCGTTTCCGGGACACCCTCCTACAATGAGCAGTTCTTC
NA	NA	TRBV3-1/TRBV3-2	TRBJ1-1	CASSQRDFYTEAFF	TGTGCCAGCAGCCAAAGGGACTTTTACACTGAAGCTTTCTTT
NA	NA	TRBV3-1/TRBV3-2	TRBJ1-6	CASSRGGSPLHF	TGTGCCAGCAGCCGAGGGGGTTCACCCCTCCACTTT
NA	NA	TRBV29-1	TRBJ1-3	CSVVRSSGNTIYF	TGCAGCGTTGTCAGGAGCTCTGGAAACACCATATATTTT
NA	NA	TRBV9	TRBJ1-1	CASSVSPGSASKPGEAFF	TGTGCCAGCAGCGTGAGCCCAGGGAGTGCTTCAAAACCCGGTGAAGCTTTCTTT
NA	NA	TRBV7-7	TRBJ2-2	CASSPSRVAPNTGELFF	TGTGCCAGCAGCCCGTCAAGGGTGGCACCCAACACCGGGGAGCTGTTTTTT
NA	NA	TRBV30	TRBJ1-3	CAWSGGTGNTIYF	TGTGCCTGGAGTGGGGGAACTGGAAACACCATATATTTT
NA	NA	TRBV11-2	TRBJ2-3	CASSLGTSTDTQYF	TGTGCCAGCAGCTTAGGGACTAGCACAGATACGCAGTATTTT
once	TRBD2	TRBV28	TRBJ2-3	CASSTSGTDTQYF	TGTGCCAGCAGCACTAGCGGCACAGATACGCAGTATTTT
NA	NA	TRBV5-1	TRBJ2-1	CASSSLSSYNEQFF	TGCGCCAGCAGTTCCTTGAGCTCCTACAATGAGCAGTTCTTC
once	NA	TRBV19	TRBJ2-1	CASSIQGTYNEQFF	TGTGCCAGTAGTATCCAGGGAACCTACAATGAGCAGTTCTTC
once	NA	TRBV5-4	TRBJ2-1	CASSPPTGYNEQFF	TGTGCCAGCAGCCCTCCAACAGGTTACAATGAGCAGTTCTTC
few	NA	TRBV2	TRBJ1-1	CASTPRIEAFF	TGTGCCAGCACTCCCAGGATTGAAGCTTTCTTT
NA	NA	TRBV10-3	TRBJ1-1	CAISENPQVGTEAFF	TGTGCCATCAGTGAGAACCCCCAGGTCGGGACTGAAGCTTTCTTT
NA	NA	TRBV10-3	TRBJ1-3	CAISDSGKFGNTIYF	TGTGCCATCAGTGACTCAGGAAAATTCGGAAACACCATATATTTT
NA	TRBD1	TRBV5-1	TRBJ2-1	CASSLGTGSHNEQFF	TGCGCCAGCAGCTTGGGGACAGGGTCCCACAATGAGCAGTTCTTC
once	TRBD2	TRBV18	TRBJ2-2	CASREAGGRNTGELFF	TGTGCCAGCCGAGAGGCGGGGGGTCGGAACACCGGGGAGCTGTTTTTT
NA	NA	TRBV5-1	TRBJ1-1	CASSSGTPGTEAFF	TGCGCCAGCAGCTCAGGGACACCGGGGACTGAAGCTTTCTTT
NA	NA	TRBV10-3	TRBJ1-5	CAISDLGEKHQPQHF	TGTGCCATCAGTGACCTCGGGGAGAAGCATCAGCCCCAGCATTTT
NA	NA	TRBV7-3	TRBJ1-1	CASSLFWTANTEAFF	TGTGCCAGCAGCCTATTCTGGACAGCCAACACTGAAGCTTTCTTT
NA	NA	TRBV6-4	TRBJ1-5	CASSADGFNQPQHF	TGTGCCAGCAGCGCGGACGGATTCAATCAGCCCCAGCATTTT
NA	TRBD1	TRBV4-1	TRBJ1-2	CASSLQGSTNYGYTF	TGCGCCAGCAGCCTACAGGGGTCCACTAACTATGGCTACACCTTC
NA	NA	TRBV30	TRBJ1-2	CAWSVTGKRYGYTF	TGTGCCTGGAGTGTTACAGGGAAGCGATATGGCTACACCTTC
NA	NA	TRBV5-4	TRBJ1-6	CASSLGSSYNSPLHF	TGTGCCAGCAGCCTCGGTAGCTCCTATAATTCACCCCTCCACTTT
once	TRBD1	TRBV4-3	TRBJ2-3	CASSQETGAGTQYF	TGCGCCAGCAGCCAAGAAACAGGGGCGGGTACGCAGTATTTT
NA	TRBD1	TRBV6-5	TRBJ2-7	CASSRDRDYEQYF	TGTGCCAGCAGCCGCGACAGGGACTACGAGCAGTACTTC
NA	TRBD1	TRBV12-3/TRBV12-4	TRBJ1-1	CASSFGQAPEAFF	TGTGCCAGCAGTTTCGGACAGGCCCCTGAAGCTTTCTTT
NA	NA	TRBV4-2	TRBJ2-7	CASSQAGTNSYEQYF	TGTGCCAGCAGCCAGGCCGGGACCAATTCCTACGAGCAGTACTTC
NA	NA	TRBV27	TRBJ2-3	CASSLRHNTDTQYF	TGTGCCAGCAGTTTAAGGCATAACACAGATACGCAGTATTTT
NA	NA	TRBV28	TRBJ1-2	CASSPNGLRARGNYGYTF	TGTGCCAGCAGTCCAAACGGCCTCAGGGCACGCGGGAACTATGGCTACACCTTC
NA	TRBD1	TRBV18	TRBJ1-2	CASSIDRVYGYTF	TGTGCCAGCTCAATTGACAGGGTCTATGGCTACACCTTC
NA	NA	TRBV24-1	TRBJ2-3	CATEAGGTDTQYF	TGTGCCACCGAGGCAGGGGGCACAGATACGCAGTATTTT
NA	NA	TRBV6-6	TRBJ1-2	CASSPGGLANYGYTF	TGTGCCAGCAGTCCCGGAGGTCTAGCTAACTATGGCTACACCTTC
NA	NA	TRBV6-5	TRBJ1-1	CASSYSIGTNTEAFF	TGTGCCAGCAGTTATAGTATAGGCACGAACACTGAAGCTTTCTTT
NA	NA	TRBV9	TRBJ2-7	CASSAPGVDEQYF	TGTGCCAGCAGCGCCCCTGGAGTAGACGAGCAGTACTTC
NA	NA	TRBV6-2/TRBV6-3	TRBJ1-2	CASSKTDVFYGYTF	TGTGCCAGCAGCAAGACCGACGTATTCTATGGCTACACCTTC
NA	NA	TRBV18	TRBJ2-1	CASSPPQSYNEQFF	TGTGCCAGCTCACCACCCCAGAGCTACAATGAGCAGTTCTTC
few	NA	TRBV11-2	TRBJ2-5	CASSFPATPETQYF	TGTGCCAGCAGCTTCCCGGCGACCCCAGAGACCCAGTACTTC
NA	TRBD1	TRBV30	TRBJ1-5	CAWSGAGGQPQHF	TGTGCCTGGAGTGGGGCAGGGGGGCAGCCCCAGCATTTT
NA	TRBD1	TRBV5-1	TRBJ1-6	CASSWGQKDSPLHF	TGCGCCAGCAGCTGGGGACAGAAAGATTCACCCCTCCACTTT
NA	TRBD1	TRBV7-3	TRBJ2-3	CASSFRDRSTDTQYF	TGTGCCAGCAGCTTCCGGGACAGGAGCACAGATACGCAGTATTTT
NA	TRBD1	TRBV4-1	TRBJ1-4	CASSQRDRGEKLFF	TGCGCCAGCAGCCAACGGGACAGGGGTGAAAAACTGTTTTTT
NA	NA	TRBV12-5	TRBJ2-7	CASFSSNSYEQYF	TGTGCTAGTTTTTCCTCCAACTCCTACGAGCAGTACTTC
NA	NA	TRBV10-1	TRBJ2-1	CASSEGALAAVSLYNEQFF	TGCGCCAGCAGTGAGGGAGCGCTGGCAGCTGTTTCCCTATACAATGAGCAGTTCTTC
NA	TRBD1	TRBV6-5	TRBJ1-6	CASIFRQGGNSPLHF	TGTGCCAGCATTTTTAGACAGGGCGGTAATTCACCCCTCCACTTT
NA	TRBD1	TRBV4-2	TRBJ2-5	CASSQRQGGETQYF	TGTGCCAGCAGCCAACGACAGGGGGGGGAGACCCAGTACTTC
NA	NA	TRBV19	TRBJ1-6	CASSIRFEGSNSPLHF	TGTGCCAGTAGTATAAGGTTCGAAGGGTCGAATTCACCCCTCCACTTT
NA	NA	TRBV4-1	TRBJ1-6	CASSPGPLVLNSPLHF	TGCGCCAGCAGCCCGGGCCCCCTTGTCCTAAATTCACCCCTCCACTTT
once	NA	TRBV4-1	TRBJ1-3	CASSQVLISEGNTIYF	TGCGCCAGCAGCCAAGTACTCATCTCGGAGGGAAACACCATATATTTT
NA	TRBD1	TRBV2	TRBJ1-3	CASKVFGLQGDTIYF	TGTGCCAGCAAAGTATTCGGACTCCAGGGGGACACCATATATTTT
NA	TRBD1	TRBV28	TRBJ2-7	CASSPQGADEQYF	TGTGCCAGCAGTCCGCAGGGGGCGGACGAGCAGTACTTC
NA	NA	TRBV3-1/TRBV3-2	TRBJ1-1	CASSHSSEAFF	TGTGCCAGCAGCCACTCGTCTGAAGCTTTCTTT